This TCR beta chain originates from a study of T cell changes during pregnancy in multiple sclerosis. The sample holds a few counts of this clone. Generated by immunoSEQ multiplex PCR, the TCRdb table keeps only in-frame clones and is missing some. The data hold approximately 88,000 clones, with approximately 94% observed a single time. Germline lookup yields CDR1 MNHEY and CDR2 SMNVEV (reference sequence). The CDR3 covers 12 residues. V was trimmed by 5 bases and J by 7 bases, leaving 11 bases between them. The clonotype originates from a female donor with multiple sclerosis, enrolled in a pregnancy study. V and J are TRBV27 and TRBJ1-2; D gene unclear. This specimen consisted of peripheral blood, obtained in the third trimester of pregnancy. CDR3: CASSARVGGYTF. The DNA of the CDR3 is TGTGCCAGCAGTGCCCGGGTGGGTGGCTACACCTTC.